What follows describes a single TCR beta chain. CDR3 length: 18 amino acids. Germline lookup yields CDR1 SGDLS and CDR2 YYNGEE. Trimming cost V 3 bases and J 5 bases; bases outside gene matches: 14. This record comes from a study of CD8 T cells in Susac syndrome. A quantity of about 0.5 to 1 ug RNA underwent reverse transcription using random hexamers. Using its own MiXCR run on the immunoSEQ multiplex PCR reads, TCRdb lists one record per CDR3 protein. The sample holds 200,000 or so distinct CDR3 sequences, approximately 95% seen once. The chain links TRBV9 to TRBJ2-1, with 10 bases identical to TRBD2. The TCR sequence derives from a human donor with Susac syndrome. The sample was CD4+ T cells from PBMCs. In nucleotides, the CDR3 is TGTGCCAGCAGCGAGGGGCAAGCGGGGGGGTCGTTTCACAATGAGCAGTTCTTC. It is translated as CASSEGQAGGSFHNEQFF. Complete variable domain (other parts from reference TRBV9 and TRBJ2-1): DSGVTQTPKHLITATGQRVTLRCSPRSGDLSVYWYQQSLDQGLQFLIQYYNGEERAKGNILERFSAQQFPDLHSELNLSSLELGDSALYFCASSEGQAGGSFHNEQFFGPGTRLTVL.